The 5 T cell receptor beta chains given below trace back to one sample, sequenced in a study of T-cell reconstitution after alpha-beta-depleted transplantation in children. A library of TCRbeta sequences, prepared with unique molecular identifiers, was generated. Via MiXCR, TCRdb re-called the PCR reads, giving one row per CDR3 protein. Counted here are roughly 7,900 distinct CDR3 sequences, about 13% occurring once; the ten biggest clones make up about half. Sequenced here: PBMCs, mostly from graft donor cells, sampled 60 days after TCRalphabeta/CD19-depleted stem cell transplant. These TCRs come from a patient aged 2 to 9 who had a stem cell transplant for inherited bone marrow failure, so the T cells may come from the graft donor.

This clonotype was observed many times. In DNA form, the CDR3 reads TGTGCCAGCAGCTTAGAGGTCACCCAAGAGACCCAGTACTTC. Translated: CASSLEVTQETQYF. The rearrangement links TRBV7-9 to TRBJ2-5; D remains ambiguous. The CDR3 is 14 amino acids. V was trimmed by 1 base and J by 1 base, leaving 7 bases between them. Germline lookup yields CDR1 SEHNR and CDR2 FQNEAQ (reference sequence).

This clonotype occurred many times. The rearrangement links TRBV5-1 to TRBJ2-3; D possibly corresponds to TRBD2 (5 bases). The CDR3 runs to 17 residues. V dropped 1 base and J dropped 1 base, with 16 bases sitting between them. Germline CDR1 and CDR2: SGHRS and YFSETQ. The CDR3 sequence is CASSLSVQSLGTDTQYF. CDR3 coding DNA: TGCGCCAGCAGCTTGTCGGTACAGTCACTAGGCACAGATACGCAGTATTTT.

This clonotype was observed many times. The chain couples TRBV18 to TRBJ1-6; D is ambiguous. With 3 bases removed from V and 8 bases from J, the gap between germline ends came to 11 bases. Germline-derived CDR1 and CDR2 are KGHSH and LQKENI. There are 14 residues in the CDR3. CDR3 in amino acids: CASSPQAVYSPLHF. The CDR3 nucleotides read TGTGCCAGCTCACCCCAGGCCGTTTATTCACCCCTCCACTTT.

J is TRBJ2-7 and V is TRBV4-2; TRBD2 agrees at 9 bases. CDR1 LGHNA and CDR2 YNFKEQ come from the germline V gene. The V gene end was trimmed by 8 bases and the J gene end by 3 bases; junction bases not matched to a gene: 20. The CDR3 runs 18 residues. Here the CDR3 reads CASGPGRGGRASYYEQYF. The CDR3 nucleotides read TGTGCCAGCGGCCCCGGGCGGGGCGGGAGGGCCTCTTACTACGAGCAGTACTTC.

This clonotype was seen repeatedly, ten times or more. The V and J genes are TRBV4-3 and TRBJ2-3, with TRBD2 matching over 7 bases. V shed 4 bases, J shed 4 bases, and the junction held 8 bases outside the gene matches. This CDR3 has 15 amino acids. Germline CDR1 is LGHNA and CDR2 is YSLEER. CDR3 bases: TGCGCCAGCAGCCGGTTTACTAGCGCCGCAGATACGCAGTATTTT. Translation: CASSRFTSAADTQYF.